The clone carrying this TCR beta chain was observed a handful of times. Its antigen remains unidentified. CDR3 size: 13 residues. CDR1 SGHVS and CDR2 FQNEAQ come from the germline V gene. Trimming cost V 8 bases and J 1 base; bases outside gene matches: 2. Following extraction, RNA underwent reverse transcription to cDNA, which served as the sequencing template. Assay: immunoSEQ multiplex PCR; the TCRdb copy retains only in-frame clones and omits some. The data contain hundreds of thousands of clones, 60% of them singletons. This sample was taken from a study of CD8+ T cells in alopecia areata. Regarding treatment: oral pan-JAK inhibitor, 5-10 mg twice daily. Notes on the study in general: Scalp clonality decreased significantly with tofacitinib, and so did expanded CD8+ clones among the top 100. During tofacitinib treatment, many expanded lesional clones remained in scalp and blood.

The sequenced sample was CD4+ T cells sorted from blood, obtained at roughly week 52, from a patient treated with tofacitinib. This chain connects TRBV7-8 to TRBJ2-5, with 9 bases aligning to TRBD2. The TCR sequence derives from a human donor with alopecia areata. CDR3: CASGAGGQETQYF. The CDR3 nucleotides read TGTGCCAGCGGAGCGGGGGGCCAAGAGACCCAGTACTTC.